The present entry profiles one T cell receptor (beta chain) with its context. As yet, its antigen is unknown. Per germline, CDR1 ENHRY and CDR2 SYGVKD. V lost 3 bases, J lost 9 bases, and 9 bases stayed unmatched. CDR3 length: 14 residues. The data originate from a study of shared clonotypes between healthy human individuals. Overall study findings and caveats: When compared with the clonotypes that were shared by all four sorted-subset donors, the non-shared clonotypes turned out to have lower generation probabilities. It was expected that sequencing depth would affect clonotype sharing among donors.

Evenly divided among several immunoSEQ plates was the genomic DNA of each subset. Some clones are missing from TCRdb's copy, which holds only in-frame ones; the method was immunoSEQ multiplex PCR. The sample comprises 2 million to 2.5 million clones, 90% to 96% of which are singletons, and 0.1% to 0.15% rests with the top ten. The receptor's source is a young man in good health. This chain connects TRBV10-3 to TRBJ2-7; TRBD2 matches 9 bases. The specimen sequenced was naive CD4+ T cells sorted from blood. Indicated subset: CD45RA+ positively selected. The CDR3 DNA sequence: TGTGCCATCAGTGACGTTAGCGGGAGAGCTGGGCAGTACTTC. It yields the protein CAISDVSGRAGQYF.